Below, 9 T cell receptor beta chains from the same sample are listed, as sequenced in a study of T cells in Graves' hyperthyroidism and ophthalmopathy. Researchers amplified the TCR beta CDR3 regions from RNA transcripts. Researchers ran a first-round RT-PCR on the TCR CDR3 using the HTBI primer set. One entry per CDR3 protein, called by TCRdb with MiXCR from the multiplex PCR reads. The profile shows around 530,000 distinct CDR3 sequences, over 15% of them singletons. Material for sequencing was blood. The receptor source for this set is a woman in her late teens or twenties with Graves' ophthalmopathy.

In its sample, this clonotype was seen many times. The V and J genes are TRBV3-1 and TRBJ1-2, with D unclear. V lost 1 base and J 5 bases, leaving 11 bases between the germline ends. The CDR3 length is 14 residues. Per germline, CDR1 LGHDT and CDR2 YNNKEL (reference sequence). This chain's CDR3 is CASSQVSQKYGYTF. The DNA for the CDR3 is TGTGCCAGCAGCCAAGTATCACAGAAATATGGCTACACCTTC.

The gene calls are TRBV12-3 or TRBV12-4 and TRBJ2-2; 12 bases line up with TRBD2. This CDR3 comprises 17 residues. The junction had 8 bases not matched to a gene; V was cut back by 8 bases and J by 1 base. The CDR3 region has the DNA TGTGCCAGCCTCGTGACTAGCGGGGGTATGAACACCGGGGAGCTGTTTTTT. It codes for CASLVTSGGMNTGELFF.

This clonotype has more than one count but fewer than ten. V is TRBV15 and J is TRBJ1-1, with 7 bases lining up with TRBD1. The germline V gene has CDR1 LNHNV and CDR2 YYDKDF (reference sequence). The V and J ends lost 5 bases and 9 bases, in that order; junction bases with no gene match: 9. The CDR3 is made up of 13 amino acids. This CDR3 is CATSGQGGSQAFF. The CDR3 bases are TGTGCCACCAGCGGTCAGGGGGGGTCACAAGCTTTCTTT.

The V call is TRBV18, the J call TRBJ2-2; 8 bases fit TRBD2. This CDR3 comprises 16 residues. Unmatched junction bases numbered 4, after V lost 3 bases and J lost 1 base. Per germline, CDR1 KGHSH and CDR2 LQKENI. This CDR3 reads CASSPPSGLNTGELFF. The DNA of the CDR3 is TGTGCCAGCTCACCTCCTAGCGGGCTGAACACCGGGGAGCTGTTTTTT.

This clonotype was counted once. This chain connects TRBV13 to TRBJ2-7; possible D gene TRBD2, 5 bases. V was trimmed by 5 bases and J by 4 bases, leaving 12 bases between them. Germline CDR1 and CDR2: PRHDT and FYEKMQ (reference sequence). The CDR3 runs 13 residues. This CDR3 reads CASSPLGRYEQYF. The CDR3 nucleotides read TGTGCCAGCAGCCCTCTGGGGAGATACGAGCAGTACTTC.

The chain links TRBV28 to TRBJ2-3; 7 nucleotides line up with TRBD1. V trimming: 3 bases; J trimming: 6 bases; junction bases outside the gene matches: 9. The CDR3 is 15 residues long. CDR1 MDHEN and CDR2 SYDVKM come from the germline V gene. This chain's CDR3 is CASSFNAGGLDTQYF. The CDR3 DNA is TGTGCCAGCAGTTTTAACGCAGGGGGATTGGATACGCAGTATTTT.

This clonotype was detected only a few times. V is TRBV7-2 and J is TRBJ2-2; D call uncertain. CDR1 is SGHTA, CDR2 FQGNSA, per germline. V dropped 3 bases and J dropped 3 bases, with 8 bases sitting between them. CDR3 length: 14 residues. CDR3: CASSFWVDTGELFF. Written as DNA, the CDR3 is TGTGCCAGCAGCTTCTGGGTAGACACCGGGGAGCTGTTTTTT.

The chain couples TRBV24-1 to TRBJ2-5, with D tentatively TRBD2 (5 bases). Trimming left V 1 base short and J 5 bases short, with 10 bases between. This CDR3 comprises 14 residues. Germline CDR1 KGHDR, CDR2 SFDVKD. The CDR3 DNA sequence: TGTGCCACCAGTGATTTTCGGGGAATGGAGACCCAGTACTTC. This encodes CATSDFRGMETQYF.

The CDR3: CASSIVGLAGANEQFF. The CDR3 DNA sequence: TGTGCCAGTAGTATAGTCGGACTAGCGGGGGCCAATGAGCAGTTCTTC. V is TRBV19 and J is TRBJ2-1, with 13 bases identical to TRBD2. The CDR3 loop spans 16 amino acids. Germline loops: CDR1 LNHDA, CDR2 SQIVND (reference sequence). The junction had 3 bases not matched to a gene; V was cut back by 1 base and J by 6 bases.